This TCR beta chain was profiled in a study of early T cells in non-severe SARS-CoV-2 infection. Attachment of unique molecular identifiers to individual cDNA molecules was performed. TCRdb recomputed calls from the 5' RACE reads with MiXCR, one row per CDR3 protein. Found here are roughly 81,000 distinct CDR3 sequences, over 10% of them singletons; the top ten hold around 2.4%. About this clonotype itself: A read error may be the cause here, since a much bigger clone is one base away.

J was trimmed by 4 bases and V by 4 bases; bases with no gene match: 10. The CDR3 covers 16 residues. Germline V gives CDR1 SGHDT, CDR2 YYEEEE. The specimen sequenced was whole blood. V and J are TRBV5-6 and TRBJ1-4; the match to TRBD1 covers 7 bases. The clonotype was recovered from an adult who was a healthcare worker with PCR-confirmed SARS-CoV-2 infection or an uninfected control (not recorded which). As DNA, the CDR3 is TGTGCCAGCAGCAGAGACACAGGGGCAAGTAATGAAAAACTGTTTTTT. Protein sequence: CASSRDTGASNEKLFF.